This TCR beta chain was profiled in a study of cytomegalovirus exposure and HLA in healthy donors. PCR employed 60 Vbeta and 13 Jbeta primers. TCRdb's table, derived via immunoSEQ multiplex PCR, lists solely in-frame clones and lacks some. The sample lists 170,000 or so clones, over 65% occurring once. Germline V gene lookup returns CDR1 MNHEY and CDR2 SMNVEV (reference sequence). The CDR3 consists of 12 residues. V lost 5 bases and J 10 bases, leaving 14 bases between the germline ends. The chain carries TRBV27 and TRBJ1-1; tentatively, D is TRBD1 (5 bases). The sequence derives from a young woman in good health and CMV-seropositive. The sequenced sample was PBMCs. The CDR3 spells CASSTPGLGAFF. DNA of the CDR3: TGTGCCAGCAGTACACCGGGACTTGGAGCTTTCTTT.